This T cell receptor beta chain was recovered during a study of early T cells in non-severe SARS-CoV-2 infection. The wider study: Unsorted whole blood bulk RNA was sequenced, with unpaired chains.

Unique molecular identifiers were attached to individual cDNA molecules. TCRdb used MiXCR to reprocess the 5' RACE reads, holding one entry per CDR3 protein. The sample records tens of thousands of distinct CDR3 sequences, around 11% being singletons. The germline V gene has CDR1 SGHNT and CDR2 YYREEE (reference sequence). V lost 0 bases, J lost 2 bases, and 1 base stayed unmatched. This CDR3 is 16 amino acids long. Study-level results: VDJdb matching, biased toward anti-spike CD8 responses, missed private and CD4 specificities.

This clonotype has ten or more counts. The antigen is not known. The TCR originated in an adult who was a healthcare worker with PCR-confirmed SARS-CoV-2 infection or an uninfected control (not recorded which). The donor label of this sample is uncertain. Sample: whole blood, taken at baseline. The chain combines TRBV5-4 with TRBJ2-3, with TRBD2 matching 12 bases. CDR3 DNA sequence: TGTGCCAGCAGCTTGGGGACTAGCGGGGTCACAGATACGCAGTATTTT. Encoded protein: CASSLGTSGVTDTQYF.